This is a list of T cell receptor beta chains from one sample in a study of T cell responses to AZD1222 COVID-19 vaccine. Only in-frame clones appear in the TCRdb table, and some are missing; sequencing was by immunoSEQ multiplex PCR. The table shows around 67,000 clones, with roughly 89% occurring only once. Sequencing used peripheral blood, obtained on day 0 of AZD1222 vaccination. These receptors came from an adult in good health. CDR3s include the opening cysteine and the closing phenylalanine or tryptophan. A D gene is named only where the DNA matches it firmly. Some rows mark clone size as missing; the rest say once, few, many or name a class of expanded clone.

once TRBJ1-1 TRBV5-1 NA CASSKENMNTEAFF TGCGCCAGCAGCAAGGAGAACATGAACACTGAAGCTTTCTTT
NA TRBJ1-6 TRBV20-1 NA CSARRSPLHF TGCAGTGCTAGACGGTCACCCCTCCACTTT
NA TRBJ1-6 TRBV2 NA CASIKAGRGFDSPLHF TGTGCCAGCATCAAGGCGGGCCGGGGTTTTGATTCACCCCTCCACTTT
NA TRBJ2-7 TRBV7-2 TRBD2 CASSLARRGASYEQYF TGTGCCAGCAGCTTAGCGCGGCGGGGGGCCTCCTACGAGCAGTACTTC
NA TRBJ1-2 TRBV7-8 TRBD1 CASSLGWEATGRRGYTF TGTGCCAGCAGCTTAGGATGGGAGGCGACAGGGCGGCGGGGCTACACCTTC
NA TRBJ2-7 TRBV28 TRBD1 CASTPTGTGSSYEQYF TGTGCCAGCACTCCCACCGGGACAGGGAGCTCCTACGAGCAGTACTTC
NA TRBJ1-1 TRBV6-5 NA CASRLMRGANTEAFF TGTGCCAGCAGACTGATGAGGGGGGCGAACACTGAAGCTTTCTTT
few TRBJ2-7 TRBV5-1 NA CASSSRPIGPTGGEQYF TGCGCCAGCAGTTCCAGACCCATAGGACCCACCGGGGGCGAGCAGTACTTC
NA TRBJ1-6 TRBV5-1 NA CASSLPDGNSPLHF TGCGCCAGCAGCTTGCCCGACGGTAATTCACCCCTCCACTTT
NA TRBJ2-7 TRBV27 NA CASSPGTSSYEQYF TGTGCCAGCAGTCCCGGGACATCTTCCTACGAGCAGTACTTC
NA TRBJ1-1 TRBV28 TRBD1 CASSSPQGARDTEAFF TGTGCCAGCAGTTCGCCACAGGGGGCCAGGGACACTGAAGCTTTCTTT
NA TRBJ2-1 TRBV19 NA CASKRGSYNEQFF TGTGCCAGTAAACGGGGATCCTACAATGAGCAGTTCTTC
NA TRBJ2-1 TRBV18 TRBD2 CASSPLPPAGSWNEQFF TGTGCCAGCTCACCCCTACCCCCAGCGGGGAGCTGGAATGAGCAGTTCTTC
once TRBJ1-6 TRBV2 NA CASSLTTARHGSPLHF TGTGCCAGCAGTCTTACGACAGCGCGCCATGGGTCACCCCTCCACTTT
NA TRBJ1-4 TRBV14 NA CASSQDIGGGRREKLFF TGTGCCAGCAGCCAAGATATAGGCGGGGGCCGGAGGGAAAAACTGTTTTTT
once TRBJ2-2 TRBV11-2 TRBD2 CASSLNSGVTGELFF TGTGCCAGCAGCTTGAATAGCGGGGTCACCGGGGAGCTGTTTTTT
NA TRBJ2-1 TRBV27 TRBD2 CASSLPPLLAGGSYNEQFF TGTGCCAGCAGTTTGCCCCCCTTGCTAGCGGGGGGGTCCTACAATGAGCAGTTCTTC
NA TRBJ2-7 TRBV4-2 NA CASSQDGLVLSYEQYF TGTGCCAGCAGCCAAGACGGACTGGTATTGTCCTACGAGCAGTACTTC
NA TRBJ2-7 TRBV19 NA CASSIEMGHSSYEQYF TGTGCCAGTAGTATTGAGATGGGACATAGCTCCTACGAGCAGTACTTC
NA TRBJ1-6 TRBV19 NA CASSSGPGNSPLHF TGTGCCAGTAGTTCCGGGCCTGGGAATTCACCCCTCCACTTT
NA TRBJ2-7 TRBV10-3 TRBD2 CAIKGLADSYEQYF TGTGCCATCAAGGGACTAGCGGACTCCTACGAGCAGTACTTC
NA TRBJ1-2 TRBV7-2 TRBD1 CASSSTGGQGANYGYTF TGTGCCAGCAGCTCAACGGGGGGACAGGGGGCTAACTATGGCTACACCTTC
NA TRBJ2-7 TRBV7-8 NA CASSRTSRYEQYF TGTGCCAGCAGCAGAACGTCCCGATACGAGCAGTACTTC
NA TRBJ1-1 TRBV15 NA CATSRTSGLSDTEAFF TGTGCCACCAGCAGGACCTCCGGGCTATCGGACACTGAAGCTTTCTTT
NA TRBJ2-3 TRBV15 TRBD1 CATSRTGTRTDTQYF TGTGCCACCAGTAGGACAGGGACGAGAACAGATACGCAGTATTTT
NA TRBJ2-1 TRBV29-1 TRBD2 CSVEKAGGSYNEQFF TGCAGCGTTGAGAAAGCGGGGGGCTCGTACAATGAGCAGTTCTTC
NA TRBJ2-1 TRBV5-1 NA CASSLGGHEQFF TGCGCCAGCAGCTTGGGGGGCCATGAGCAGTTCTTC
NA TRBJ2-2 TRBV19 NA CATGQNTGELFF TGTGCGACAGGACAGAACACCGGGGAGCTGTTTTTT
NA TRBJ2-6 TRBV29-1 NA CSALGGSGANVLTF TGCAGCGCCCTGGGGGGCTCTGGGGCCAACGTCCTGACTTTC
NA TRBJ1-2 TRBV6-1 NA CASSDGHTRYGYTF TGTGCCAGCAGTGACGGACATACACGTTATGGCTACACCTTC
once TRBJ2-1 TRBV7-2 NA CASSRSGGQINEQFF TGTGCCAGCAGCCGCTCCGGGGGGCAAATCAATGAGCAGTTCTTC
NA TRBJ2-5 TRBV5-1 TRBD1 CASSWDRGGETQYF TGCGCCAGCAGCTGGGACAGGGGAGGAGAGACCCAGTACTTC
NA TRBJ2-7 TRBV7-9 TRBD1 CASSHHDRGVYEQYF TGTGCCAGCAGCCACCACGACAGGGGTGTTTACGAGCAGTACTTC
NA TRBJ1-1 TRBV19 NA CASSIPDRNTEAFF TGTGCCAGTAGTATACCGGACAGGAACACTGAAGCTTTCTTT
once TRBJ2-1 TRBV5-1 TRBD2 CASDVGVIAGVYNEQFF TGCGCCAGCGACGTCGGAGTAATAGCGGGGGTCTACAATGAGCAGTTCTTC
NA TRBJ1-5 TRBV4-2 NA CASSQVDGNQPQHF TGTGCCAGCAGCCAAGTTGACGGGAATCAGCCCCAGCATTTT